This TCR beta chain came from a study of tumor and adjacent non-tumor tissue in lung cancer. The wider study: Patients were aged roughly 31 to 76, nine to eleven men and roughly five women, stage I to III. Broader study findings: Compared with tumor, normal lung showed significantly lower TCR diversity. Top 100 clones took a larger repertoire share in normal lung.

Points on this clonotype: Its antigen remains unidentified. A much larger clone lies one base from this, so it may be a read error.

Germline CDR1 SEHNR, CDR2 FQNEAQ (reference sequence). Germline trimming cut 7 bases from V and 3 bases from J; bases unmatched to any gene: 6. CDR3 length equals 14 residues. No cell sorting was done before RNA was extracted from the tissue. TCRbeta libraries were built with three rounds of nested PCR, modified from ARM-PCR. TCRdb fed the multiplex PCR reads into MiXCR, producing one record per CDR3 protein. The sample carries fewer than 85,000 distinct CDR3 sequences, 60% to 80% recorded once. The chain has TRBV7-9 and TRBJ1-1; 9 bases are shared with TRBD1. This sequence originates from a woman aged 50 to 60 with non-small cell lung cancer. Source material: lung tumor tissue. The CDR3, as DNA: TGTGCCAGCAACTTGGGGGACAGGGACACTGAAGCTTTCTTT. Translating gives CASNLGDRDTEAFF.